This T cell receptor beta chain comes out of a study of T-cell reconstitution after alpha-beta-depleted transplantation in children. TCRbeta library construction was performed incorporating unique molecular identifiers. TCRdb passed the PCR reads through MiXCR, listing each CDR3 protein once. The sample gives just under 350,000 distinct CDR3 sequences, around 15% of which show up once; approximately 38% is in the top ten. Regarding this clonotype: The antigen remains undetermined.

Broader study findings: Expanded clones from the graft, numbering several hundred, reportedly supplied alpha-beta T cells about two months after transplant. Hyperexpanded clones declined; after one year, newly produced T cells mostly supplied diversity. TCRbeta diversity was high at day 60 in some patients (a result of surviving recipient T cells and thymic progenitors).

CDR3 length: 15 residues. V lost 0 bases and J lost 2, with 11 bases in between. From germline, CDR1 is LGHNA and CDR2 YSLEER. The rearrangement joins TRBV4-3 to TRBJ2-7, with D uncertain. The source material was PBMCs, mostly from graft donor cells, sampled 360 days after TCRalphabeta/CD19-depleted stem cell transplant. This TCR came from a male patient between 2 and 10 years old who had a stem cell transplant for acute lymphoblastic leukemia, so the T cells may come from the graft donor. The CDR3 DNA sequence: TGCGCCAGCAGCCAAGATTTGGCAGAAACCTACGAGCAGTACTTC. This encodes CASSQDLAETYEQYF.